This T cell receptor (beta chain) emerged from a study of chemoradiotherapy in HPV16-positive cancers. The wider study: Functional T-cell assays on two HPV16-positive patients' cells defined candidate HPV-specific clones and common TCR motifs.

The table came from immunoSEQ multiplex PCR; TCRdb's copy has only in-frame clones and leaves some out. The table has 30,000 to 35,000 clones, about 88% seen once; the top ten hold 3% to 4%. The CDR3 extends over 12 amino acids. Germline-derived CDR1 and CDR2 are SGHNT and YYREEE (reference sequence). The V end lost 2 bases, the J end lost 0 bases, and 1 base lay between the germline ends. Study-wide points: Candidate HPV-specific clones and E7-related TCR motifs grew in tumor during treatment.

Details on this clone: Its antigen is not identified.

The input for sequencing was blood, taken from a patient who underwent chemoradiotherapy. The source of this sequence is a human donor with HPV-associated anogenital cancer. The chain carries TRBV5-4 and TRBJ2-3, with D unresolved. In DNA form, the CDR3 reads TGTGCCAGCAGCTTTAGCACAGATACGCAGTATTTT. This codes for CASSFSTDTQYF.